These T cell receptor beta chains were read from a single sample in a study of T-cell reconstitution after alpha-beta-depleted transplantation in children. TCRdb itself ran the PCR reads through MiXCR, one entry per CDR3 protein. This sample yields hundreds of thousands of distinct CDR3 sequences, of which 10% to 15% are seen a single time; 0.79% belongs to the top ten. Sequenced material: PBMCs, taken before TCRalphabeta/CD19-depleted stem cell transplant. All receptors come from a girl aged 2-15 years with congenital amegakaryocytic thrombocytopenia, due to receive a stem cell transplant. Both conserved end residues are part of each CDR3. D genes are given only for firm matches. Some rows have no size entry. The others give once, few or many, or a class for an expanded clone.

j_gene	v_gene	d_gene	abundance	len	CDR3aa	CDR3nt
TRBJ1-2	TRBV7-7	NA	many	14	CASKKPRAPYGYTF	TGTGCCAGCAAAAAACCGAGGGCGCCCTATGGCTACACCTTC
TRBJ2-3	TRBV10-3	TRBD2	many	15	CAIIASGSGADTQYF	TGTGCCATCATAGCGAGCGGGAGTGGGGCAGATACGCAGTATTTT
TRBJ2-6	TRBV20-1	NA	NA	16	CSAPGPTTSGANVLTF	TGCAGTGCCCCTGGACCCACAACCTCTGGGGCCAACGTCCTGACTTTC
TRBJ2-3	TRBV7-6	TRBD2	many	18	CASTITAGLAGVRDTQYF	TGTGCCAGCACCATAACCGCGGGGCTAGCGGGAGTAAGAGATACGCAGTATTTT
TRBJ1-1	TRBV5-1	NA	NA	16	CASSLAIGRASTEAFF	TGCGCCAGCAGCTTGGCGATCGGGCGGGCGAGCACTGAAGCTTTCTTT
TRBJ1-1	TRBV6-6	NA	many	13	CASRQALNTEAFF	TGTGCCAGCCGACAGGCCCTAAACACTGAAGCTTTCTTT
TRBJ1-2	TRBV7-9	TRBD1	NA	15	CASSSPGQINYGYTF	TGTGCCAGCAGCAGTCCGGGACAGATTAACTATGGCTACACCTTC
TRBJ2-7	TRBV11-2	NA	NA	15	CASSFRQDGDYEQYF	TGTGCCAGCAGCTTCAGACAGGACGGGGATTACGAGCAGTACTTC
TRBJ2-6	TRBV9	NA	NA	13	CASSVGGANVLTF	TGTGCCAGCAGCGTGGGTGGGGCCAACGTCCTGACTTTC
TRBJ2-3	TRBV5-1	NA	many	13	CASSLTGSDTQYF	TGCGCCAGCAGCTTGACCGGTTCCGATACGCAGTATTTT
TRBJ2-7	TRBV20-1	NA	NA	12	CSASQTGYEQYF	TGCAGTGCTAGTCAAACCGGCTACGAGCAGTACTTC
TRBJ2-1	TRBV6-5	NA	few	15	CASSYQGDGHNEQFF	TGTGCCAGCAGTTACCAGGGAGATGGCCACAATGAGCAGTTCTTC
TRBJ2-1	TRBV20-1	TRBD2	NA	15	CSAAPSGRIQNEQFF	TGCAGTGCCGCCCCTAGCGGGAGGATACAGAATGAGCAGTTCTTC
TRBJ2-7	TRBV5-1	TRBD2	NA	17	CASREGLAGGSSYEQYF	TGCGCCAGCAGGGAAGGACTAGCGGGAGGAAGCTCCTACGAGCAGTACTTC
TRBJ2-5	TRBV7-9	TRBD2	few	16	CASSSWTSGSQETQYF	TGTGCCAGCAGCTCTTGGACTAGCGGGAGTCAAGAGACCCAGTACTTC
TRBJ2-7	TRBV12-3/TRBV12-4	NA	many	14	CASRGGGPVNEQYF	TGTGCCAGCAGAGGGGGGGGTCCAGTCAACGAGCAGTACTTC
TRBJ2-2	TRBV29-1	NA	few	11	CSVTGGGELFF	TGCAGCGTTACCGGCGGCGGGGAGCTGTTTTTT
TRBJ2-7	TRBV20-1	NA	many	13	CSARDRYSYEQYF	TGCAGTGCGAGGGACCGCTACTCCTACGAGCAGTACTTC
TRBJ2-1	TRBV29-1	NA	many	14	CSAVAGGNYNEQFF	TGCAGCGCCGTTGCGGGCGGTAACTACAATGAGCAGTTCTTC
TRBJ2-4	TRBV27	NA	NA	17	CASRIGTDTLQSDIQYF	TGTGCCAGCAGAATAGGAACGGACACGTTACAGTCCGACATTCAGTACTTC
TRBJ2-1	TRBV20-1	NA	many	15	CSALDGDGSYNEQFF	TGCAGTGCCCTGGATGGCGACGGCTCCTACAATGAGCAGTTCTTC